This is a list of T cell receptor beta chains from one sample in a study of blood T cell repertoires in COVID-19. This table comes from immunoSEQ multiplex PCR, and its TCRdb copy is limited to in-frame clones, with some not included. The data hold around 150,000 clones, with about 86% observed a single time. Sequencing was performed on peripheral blood. These receptors all come from a man between 65 and 85 years old with acute or convalescent COVID-19. Both conserved end residues are part of each CDR3. D genes are given only for firm matches. For some rows the clone size is stated as once, few or many, or as a class when expanded; others skip it.

CASSIQGANTGELFF | TGCGCCAGCAGCATTCAGGGGGCAAACACCGGGGAGCTGTTTTTT | TRBV5-1 | once | TRBJ2-2 | TRBD1
CASSFGQGDYGYTF | TGCGCCAGCAGCTTTGGTCAGGGGGACTATGGCTACACCTTC | TRBV5-1 | . | TRBJ1-2 | TRBD1
CASSLWQGSNEKLFF | TGTGCCAGCAGTTTATGGCAGGGGTCTAATGAAAAACTGTTTTTT | TRBV28 | . | TRBJ1-4 | .
CASSLGQGGDGQYF | TGTGCCAGCAGTTTAGGACAGGGTGGGGATGGGCAGTACTTC | TRBV28 | . | TRBJ2-7 | TRBD1
CASSLGPGGGGTQYF | TGTGCCAGCAGCTTGGGGCCCGGTGGGGGGGGTACGCAGTATTTT | TRBV5-4 | . | TRBJ2-3 | TRBD2
CASSIKGAGAPTNEQFF | TGTGCCAGTAGTATTAAAGGAGCGGGAGCCCCCACCAATGAGCAGTTCTTC | TRBV19 | . | TRBJ2-1 | TRBD2
CASSQVPLGNTQYF | TGCGCCAGCAGCCAAGTCCCCCTAGGAAATACGCAGTATTTT | TRBV4-3 | . | TRBJ2-3 | .
CASRGLAGNDEQFF | TGTGCCAGTAGGGGACTAGCGGGAAACGATGAGCAGTTCTTC | TRBV19 | . | TRBJ2-1 | TRBD2
CASGQLSYEQYF | TGTGCCTCGGGACAGCTGTCCTACGAGCAGTACTTC | TRBV6-5 | . | TRBJ2-7 | TRBD1
CASSLDGAGSYEQYF | TGTGCCAGCAGCTTAGATGGAGCGGGTTCTTACGAGCAGTACTTC | TRBV7-9 | . | TRBJ2-7 | .
CASSQDLGSREQYF | TGTGCCAGCAGCCAAGATCTCGGATCGAGGGAGCAGTACTTC | TRBV4-2 | once | TRBJ2-7 | .
CASSLETGLNYGYTF | TGTGCCAGCAGTTTAGAGACAGGGTTAAACTATGGCTACACCTTC | TRBV28 | . | TRBJ1-2 | TRBD1
CASKGGREDTGELFF | TGTGCCAGCAAGGGGGGCCGGGAGGACACCGGGGAGCTGTTTTTT | TRBV2 | . | TRBJ2-2 | .
CASSITYEQYF | TGTGCCAGCAGCATCACCTACGAGCAGTACTTC | TRBV7-2 | . | TRBJ2-7 | .
CASSYGRAVTDTQYF | TGTGCCAGCAGTTACGGGCGAGCCGTAACAGATACGCAGTATTTT | TRBV6-2/TRBV6-3 | . | TRBJ2-3 | .
CASSLGTTANTGELFF | TGTGCCAGCAGCTTGGGGACTACCGCCAACACCGGGGAGCTGTTTTTT | TRBV5-4 | . | TRBJ2-2 | .
CASSSPSGTSGRANEQFF | TGTGCCAGCAGCTCCCCCTCCGGGACTAGCGGGAGGGCCAATGAGCAGTTCTTC | TRBV7-2 | . | TRBJ2-1 | TRBD2
CASSFSPTGRDTQYF | TGTGCCAGCAGCTTTAGCCCGACAGGGAGGGATACGCAGTATTTT | TRBV7-2 | once | TRBJ2-3 | .
CAWSVIGQGDYEQYF | TGTGCCTGGAGTGTTATCGGACAGGGCGACTACGAGCAGTACTTC | TRBV30 | . | TRBJ2-7 | TRBD1
CASSSLGGAVNNEQFF | TGTGCCAGCAGTTCCCTAGGGGGGGCTGTGAACAATGAGCAGTTCTTC | TRBV6-5 | . | TRBJ2-1 | .
CASSLQGFYTEAFF | TGTGCCAGCAGCCTTCAGGGGTTTTACACTGAAGCTTTCTTT | TRBV11-1 | . | TRBJ1-1 | .
CASSLEARSTDTQYF | TGTGCCAGCAGCTTAGAAGCGAGAAGCACAGATACGCAGTATTTT | TRBV7-9 | . | TRBJ2-3 | .
CASSPLIRGTGANYGYTF | TGTGCCAGCTCACCCCTCATTCGGGGAACAGGGGCAAACTATGGCTACACCTTC | TRBV18 | . | TRBJ1-2 | TRBD1
CASSQGRNGAYEQYF | TGCGCCAGCAGCCAAGGACGGAATGGAGCCTACGAGCAGTACTTC | TRBV4-1 | . | TRBJ2-7 | .
CASSWDSHSNQPQHF | TGTGCCAGCAGCTGGGACAGTCATAGCAATCAGCCCCAGCATTTT | TRBV7-8 | . | TRBJ1-5 | TRBD1
CASSSGGGPNEQFF | TGTGCCAGTAGTAGCGGGGGAGGGCCCAATGAGCAGTTCTTC | TRBV19 | . | TRBJ2-1 | TRBD2
CASSLWGGSGYGYTF | TGCGCCAGCAGCTTGTGGGGGGGCTCCGGCTATGGCTACACCTTC | TRBV5-1 | once | TRBJ1-2 | .
CASFEGGPVYEQYF | TGTGCCAGTTTCGAAGGAGGCCCTGTCTACGAGCAGTACTTC | TRBV7-8 | . | TRBJ2-7 | .
CASSSEVGGGAFYEQYF | TGCGCCAGCAGCTCCGAGGTTGGAGGGGGCGCATTCTACGAGCAGTACTTC | TRBV5-1 | once | TRBJ2-7 | .
CATSRDRETGTYEQYF | TGTGCCACCAGCAGAGATCGCGAGACAGGGACCTACGAGCAGTACTTC | TRBV15 | . | TRBJ2-7 | TRBD1
CASSRPGLAGGRSFF | TGTGCCAGCAGCCGTCCGGGACTAGCGGGAGGGCGTTCGTTCTTC | TRBV5-6 | . | TRBJ2-1 | TRBD2
CASSSTGDYEQYF | TGTGCCAGCAGTTCCACAGGGGACTACGAGCAGTACTTC | TRBV6-5 | . | TRBJ2-7 | TRBD1
CASSLENEKLFF | TGTGCCAGCAGTTTAGAGAATGAAAAACTGTTTTTT | TRBV28 | . | TRBJ1-4 | .
CASSPYYYEQYF | TGTGCCAGCAGTCCCTACTACTACGAGCAGTACTTC | TRBV28 | few | TRBJ2-7 | .
CASSPSQETQYF | TGCGCCAGCAGTCCCAGCCAAGAGACCCAGTACTTC | TRBV5-1 | . | TRBJ2-5 | .
CASSPQQLSNTGELFF | TGTGCCAGCTCACCACAACAGCTTTCGAACACCGGGGAGCTGTTTTTT | TRBV18 | . | TRBJ2-2 | .
CASSLASADNEQFF | TGCGCCAGCAGCTTGGCTAGCGCCGACAATGAGCAGTTCTTC | TRBV5-1 | . | TRBJ2-1 | .
CASSATSGQETQYF | TGTGCCAGCTCTGCGACTAGCGGCCAAGAGACCCAGTACTTC | TRBV18 | . | TRBJ2-5 | TRBD2
CASSVVGREWNEQYF | TGTGCCAGCAGCGTAGTGGGACGGGAGTGGAACGAGCAGTACTTC | TRBV9 | . | TRBJ2-7 | .
CASSYGRGSSTDTQYF | TGTGCCAGCAGTTACGGCAGGGGATCTAGCACAGATACGCAGTATTTT | TRBV6-5 | . | TRBJ2-3 | .
CASSGTGGMETQYF | TGTGCCAGTAGCGGGACAGGGGGTATGGAGACCCAGTACTTC | TRBV19 | . | TRBJ2-5 | TRBD1
CASSYAGQNTDTQYF | TGTGCCAGCAGTTACGCGGGGCAGAACACAGATACGCAGTATTTT | TRBV6-2/TRBV6-3 | . | TRBJ2-3 | .
CASSQDIGRVTEAFF | TGTGCCAGCAGCCAAGATATCGGCAGGGTGACTGAAGCTTTCTTT | TRBV3-1/TRBV3-2 | . | TRBJ1-1 | .
CASSLAPGQGADYGYTF | TGCGCCAGCAGCTTGGCGCCGGGACAGGGGGCGGATTATGGCTACACCTTC | TRBV5-1 | . | TRBJ1-2 | TRBD1
CASSLVGAPGYTF | TGTGCCAGCAGCTTGGTGGGGGCTCCTGGCTACACCTTC | TRBV5-5 | . | TRBJ1-2 | .
CASSEQGASYEQYF | TGTGCCAGCAGTGAACAGGGGGCTTCCTACGAGCAGTACTTC | TRBV6-1 | . | TRBJ2-7 | TRBD1
CASSVGPGQGVFYEQYF | TGTGCCAGCAGCGTAGGTCCAGGACAGGGGGTCTTCTACGAGCAGTACTTC | TRBV9 | . | TRBJ2-7 | TRBD1